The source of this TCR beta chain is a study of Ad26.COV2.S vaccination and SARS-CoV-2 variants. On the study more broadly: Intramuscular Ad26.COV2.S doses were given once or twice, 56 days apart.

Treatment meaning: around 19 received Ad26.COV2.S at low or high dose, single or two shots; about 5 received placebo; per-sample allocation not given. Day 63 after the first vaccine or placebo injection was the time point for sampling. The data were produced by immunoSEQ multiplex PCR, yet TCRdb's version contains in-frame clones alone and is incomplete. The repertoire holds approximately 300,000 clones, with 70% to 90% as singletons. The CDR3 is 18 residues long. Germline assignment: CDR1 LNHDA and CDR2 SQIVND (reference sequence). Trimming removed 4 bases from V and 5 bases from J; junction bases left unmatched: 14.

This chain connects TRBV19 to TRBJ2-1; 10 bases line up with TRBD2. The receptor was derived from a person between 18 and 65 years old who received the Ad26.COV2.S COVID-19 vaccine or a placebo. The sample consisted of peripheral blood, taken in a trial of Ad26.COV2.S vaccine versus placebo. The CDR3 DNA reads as TGTGCCAGTAGTAAATCTAGCGGGGGTTCATCAAATAACAATGAGCAGTTCTTC. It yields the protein CASSKSSGGSSNNNEQFF.